Here is one TCR beta chain with its context. The data derive from a study of control samples from healthy donors and cancer patients. Produced via immunoSEQ multiplex PCR; TCRdb's table is partial and in-frame only. The sample yields about 130,000 clones, under 95% seen once. What was sequenced was PBMCs. The source of this sequence is a man in his forties or fifties with head and neck cancer.

In nucleotides, the CDR3 is TGTGCCAGCAGACAACCAGGGGCAGATACGCAGTATTTT. Residues: CASRQPGADTQYF. This chain uses TRBV6-5 with TRBJ2-3; D is perhaps TRBD1 (6 bases). V was pared by 6 bases and J by 4 bases, with 11 bases between. CDR1 MNHEY and CDR2 SVGAGI come from the germline V gene. The CDR3 loop spans 13 amino acids.